The clone carrying this TCR beta chain is classed as medium-sized. Researchers attached unique molecular identifiers to individual cDNA molecules. TCRdb reprocessed the 5' RACE reads via MiXCR and lists one record per CDR3 protein. The sample consists of 37,000 or so distinct CDR3 sequences, under 6.5% of them appearing once. The record originates from a study of early T cells in non-severe SARS-CoV-2 infection. This CDR3 has 17 residues. The V gene lost 0 bases and the J gene lost 1 base, with 14 bases spanning the gap. Looked up from germline, CDR1 is SGHNT and CDR2 is YYREEE (reference sequence). This chain uses TRBV5-4 with TRBJ2-4; D perhaps matches TRBD2 (6 bases). Sequences were obtained from whole blood. The sequence came from an adult who was a healthcare worker with PCR-confirmed SARS-CoV-2 infection or an uninfected control (not recorded which). The DNA of the CDR3 is TGTGCCAGCAGCTTGGGGGGCTGGGGGGATGCCAAAAACATTCAGTACTTC. Translation: CASSLGGWGDAKNIQYF.